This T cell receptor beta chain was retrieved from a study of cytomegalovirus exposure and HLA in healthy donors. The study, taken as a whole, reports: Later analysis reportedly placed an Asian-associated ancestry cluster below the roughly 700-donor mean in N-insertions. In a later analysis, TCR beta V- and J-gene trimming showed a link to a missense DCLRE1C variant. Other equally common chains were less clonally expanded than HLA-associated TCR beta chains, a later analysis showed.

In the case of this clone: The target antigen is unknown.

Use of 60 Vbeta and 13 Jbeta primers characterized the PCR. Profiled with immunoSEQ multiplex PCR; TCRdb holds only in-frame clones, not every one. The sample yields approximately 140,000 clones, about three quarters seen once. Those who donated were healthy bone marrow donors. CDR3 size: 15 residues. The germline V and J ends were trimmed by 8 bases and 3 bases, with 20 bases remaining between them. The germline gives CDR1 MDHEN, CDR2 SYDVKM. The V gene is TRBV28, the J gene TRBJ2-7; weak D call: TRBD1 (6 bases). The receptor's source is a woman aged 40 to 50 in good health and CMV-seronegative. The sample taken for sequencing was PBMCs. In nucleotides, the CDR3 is TGTGCCAGCTCCTACCTCGGGACAAGTTACTACGAGCAGTACTTC. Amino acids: CASSYLGTSYYEQYF.